A selection of T cell receptor beta chains follows, all from one sample in a study of blood T cell dynamics during melanoma immunotherapy. Profiled with immunoSEQ multiplex PCR; TCRdb holds only in-frame clones, not every one. This sample has over 8,000 clones; 85% to 90% occur once, and the top ten carry about 10%. The sample was blood, taken from a patient treated with checkpoint blockade. Source of these receptors: a human donor with melanoma. CDR3s include the opening cysteine and the closing phenylalanine or tryptophan. D genes are given only for firm matches. Rows give clone size only sometimes, using once, few, many, or a class for an expanded clone.

clone_size: once; d_call: .; v_call: TRBV19; j_call: TRBJ2-3; cdr3_nt: TGTGCCACCACTCCGGGAGCCCTGGGAGATACGCAGTATTTT; cdr3_aa: CATTPGALGDTQYF
clone_size: .; d_call: .; v_call: TRBV14; j_call: TRBJ1-1; cdr3_nt: TGTGCCAGCAGCCAAGCGCTCGGCAGGGCTGGCACTGAAGCTTTCTTT; cdr3_aa: CASSQALGRAGTEAFF
clone_size: .; d_call: .; v_call: TRBV10-3; j_call: TRBJ2-3; cdr3_nt: TGTGCCATCAGTGAACGGCAAGATACGCAGTATTTT; cdr3_aa: CAISERQDTQYF
clone_size: .; d_call: .; v_call: TRBV15; j_call: TRBJ1-1; cdr3_nt: TGTGCCACCAGCAGGAAAAGAGGCCCCAATTGGAACACTGAAGCTTTCTTT; cdr3_aa: CATSRKRGPNWNTEAFF
clone_size: .; d_call: TRBD2; v_call: TRBV9; j_call: TRBJ2-7; cdr3_nt: TGTGCCAGCAGCGTATACGGCGGGGGGGCCCCCTACGAGCAGTACTTC; cdr3_aa: CASSVYGGGAPYEQYF
clone_size: .; d_call: .; v_call: TRBV5-6; j_call: TRBJ1-2; cdr3_nt: TGTGCCAGCAGCCTAGCGCGGGGCTACACCTTC; cdr3_aa: CASSLARGYTF
clone_size: .; d_call: TRBD2; v_call: TRBV2; j_call: TRBJ2-4; cdr3_nt: TGTGCCAGCAGTGGTTATAGCGGGATATCAGCCAAAAACATTCAGTACTTC; cdr3_aa: CASSGYSGISAKNIQYF
clone_size: .; d_call: .; v_call: TRBV6-4; j_call: TRBJ2-6; cdr3_nt: TGTGCCAGCAGTGACTTGGCCAGGCACTCTGGGGCCAACGTCCTGACTTTC; cdr3_aa: CASSDLARHSGANVLTF
clone_size: .; d_call: .; v_call: TRBV4-3; j_call: TRBJ2-2; cdr3_nt: TGCGCCAGCAGCCAAGTAGGGGAAGGGACCGGGGAGCTGTTTTTT; cdr3_aa: CASSQVGEGTGELFF
clone_size: .; d_call: TRBD1; v_call: TRBV19; j_call: TRBJ2-7; cdr3_nt: TGTGCCAGTAGTCCCGGGACAGGGGGCGAGGGGTACTTC; cdr3_aa: CASSPGTGGEGYF
clone_size: .; d_call: .; v_call: TRBV19; j_call: TRBJ1-1; cdr3_nt: TGTGCCAGTAGTATTTTTTGGGGGTCGAACACTGAAGCTTTCTTT; cdr3_aa: CASSIFWGSNTEAFF
clone_size: .; d_call: .; v_call: TRBV28; j_call: TRBJ1-6; cdr3_nt: TGTGCCAGCAGTTTGGCTGGACGGCGGCGGAACTCACCCCTCCACTTT; cdr3_aa: CASSLAGRRRNSPLHF
clone_size: .; d_call: TRBD1; v_call: TRBV11-2; j_call: TRBJ1-1; cdr3_nt: TGTGCCAGCAGCTCTCGTACAGGGGGCGGCACTGAAGCTTTCTTT; cdr3_aa: CASSSRTGGGTEAFF
clone_size: .; d_call: TRBD1; v_call: TRBV6-6; j_call: TRBJ1-2; cdr3_nt: TGTGCCAGCAGAGACAGGGGGCAATCAGATGGCTACACCTTC; cdr3_aa: CASRDRGQSDGYTF
clone_size: .; d_call: .; v_call: TRBV7-9; j_call: TRBJ2-5; cdr3_nt: TGTGCCAGCAGCTTAGTTGTGGGCAGGGCAGAGACCCAGTACTTC; cdr3_aa: CASSLVVGRAETQYF
clone_size: .; d_call: TRBD1; v_call: TRBV7-9; j_call: TRBJ2-5; cdr3_nt: TGTGCCAGCAGCTCTACAGGGGGCGGGGAGACCCAGTACTTC; cdr3_aa: CASSSTGGGETQYF
clone_size: .; d_call: .; v_call: TRBV4-2; j_call: TRBJ2-3; cdr3_nt: TGTGCCAGCAGCCTAGTATTAGGCAGCCCAGATACGCAGTATTTT; cdr3_aa: CASSLVLGSPDTQYF
clone_size: .; d_call: .; v_call: TRBV19; j_call: TRBJ1-1; cdr3_nt: TGTGCCAGTAGTATATCTATCTGGGGTAACACTGAAGCTTTCTTT; cdr3_aa: CASSISIWGNTEAFF
clone_size: .; d_call: TRBD2; v_call: TRBV29-1; j_call: TRBJ2-3; cdr3_nt: TGCAGCGCCCGATCGACTAGCGGGAGATCAACGGATACGCAGTATTTT; cdr3_aa: CSARSTSGRSTDTQYF
clone_size: .; d_call: .; v_call: TRBV5-1; j_call: TRBJ1-1; cdr3_nt: TGCGCCAGCAGCTTGTTGCCGGGGGTAGACACTGAAGCTTTCTTT; cdr3_aa: CASSLLPGVDTEAFF
clone_size: .; d_call: .; v_call: TRBV5-6; j_call: TRBJ2-7; cdr3_nt: TGTGCCAGCAGCTTCGGGGTCTACGAGCAGTACTTC; cdr3_aa: CASSFGVYEQYF
clone_size: .; d_call: TRBD2; v_call: TRBV28; j_call: TRBJ2-5; cdr3_nt: TGTGCCAGCAGCCGCCCTAGCGGCGGATTCCAAGAGACCCAGTACTTC; cdr3_aa: CASSRPSGGFQETQYF
clone_size: .; d_call: .; v_call: TRBV28; j_call: TRBJ1-1; cdr3_nt: TGTGCCAGCAGTTTATTCGCAGGGGCGGGGAACACTGAAGCTTTCTTT; cdr3_aa: CASSLFAGAGNTEAFF
clone_size: .; d_call: .; v_call: TRBV6-1; j_call: TRBJ1-3; cdr3_nt: TGTGCCAGCAGTGAATCGGTCTCTGGAAACACCATATATTTT; cdr3_aa: CASSESVSGNTIYF
clone_size: .; d_call: TRBD1; v_call: TRBV18; j_call: TRBJ1-2; cdr3_nt: TGTGCCAGCTCACCAGAGCTACAGGGGGGTGGCTACACCTTC; cdr3_aa: CASSPELQGGGYTF
clone_size: .; d_call: .; v_call: TRBV14; j_call: TRBJ1-1; cdr3_nt: TGTGCCAGCAGCCAAGGAGTGGTAGCTTTCTTT; cdr3_aa: CASSQGVVAFF
clone_size: .; d_call: .; v_call: TRBV6-5; j_call: TRBJ1-2; cdr3_nt: TGTGCCAGCAGTTACTCGCGGGAATTCTATGGCTACACCTTC; cdr3_aa: CASSYSREFYGYTF
clone_size: .; d_call: .; v_call: TRBV4-3; j_call: TRBJ2-4; cdr3_nt: TGCGCCAGCAGCCAAGATCTCTTAGCCAAAAACATTCAGTACTTC; cdr3_aa: CASSQDLLAKNIQYF
clone_size: .; d_call: .; v_call: TRBV5-1; j_call: TRBJ2-7; cdr3_nt: TGCGCCAGCAGCTTGGTCGGGGACTCCTACGAGCAGTACTTC; cdr3_aa: CASSLVGDSYEQYF
clone_size: .; d_call: .; v_call: TRBV27; j_call: TRBJ2-7; cdr3_nt: TGTGCCAGCAGTCAAGACAGATACTACGAGCAGTACTTC; cdr3_aa: CASSQDRYYEQYF
clone_size: .; d_call: .; v_call: TRBV30; j_call: TRBJ1-5; cdr3_nt: TGTGCCTGGAGTGTCAGGACAGCCGGTCAGCCCCAGCATTTT; cdr3_aa: CAWSVRTAGQPQHF
clone_size: .; d_call: .; v_call: TRBV4-2; j_call: TRBJ1-6; cdr3_nt: TGTGCCAGCAGCCAAGAGGGGACTCTCTATAATTCACCCCTCCACTTT; cdr3_aa: CASSQEGTLYNSPLHF
clone_size: .; d_call: .; v_call: TRBV21-1; j_call: TRBJ2-7; cdr3_nt: TGTGCCAGCAGCAAAGATGGACTAGCGCCCTACGAGCAGTACTTC; cdr3_aa: CASSKDGLAPYEQYF
clone_size: .; d_call: TRBD1; v_call: TRBV28; j_call: TRBJ1-1; cdr3_nt: TGTGCCAGCAGTTTGAGGGGGCCCGCCACTGAAGCTTTCTTT; cdr3_aa: CASSLRGPATEAFF
clone_size: .; d_call: .; v_call: TRBV11-2; j_call: TRBJ1-2; cdr3_nt: TGTGCCAGCAGCTTACGAAGGGATAGTGGCTACACCTTC; cdr3_aa: CASSLRRDSGYTF
clone_size: .; d_call: .; v_call: TRBV11-2; j_call: TRBJ1-1; cdr3_nt: TGTGCCAGCAGCTCCACGACAGCGAACACTGAAGCTTTCTTT; cdr3_aa: CASSSTTANTEAFF
clone_size: .; d_call: .; v_call: TRBV6-5; j_call: TRBJ2-2; cdr3_nt: TGTGCCAGCAGTTACGGGGTAGCCACAAACACCGGGGAGCTGTTTTTT; cdr3_aa: CASSYGVATNTGELFF
clone_size: few; d_call: .; v_call: TRBV27; j_call: TRBJ2-1; cdr3_nt: TGTGCCAGCAGATTGGGCGCGAGCTCCTACAATGAGCAGTTCTTC; cdr3_aa: CASRLGASSYNEQFF
clone_size: .; d_call: .; v_call: TRBV7-6; j_call: TRBJ1-2; cdr3_nt: TGTGCCAGCAGCCCCCCCTTAATACAGGGTTCTAACTATGGCTACACCTTC; cdr3_aa: CASSPPLIQGSNYGYTF
clone_size: .; d_call: TRBD1; v_call: TRBV30; j_call: TRBJ2-7; cdr3_nt: TGTGCCTGGAGTGGGGACAGGGGCGAGCAGTACTTC; cdr3_aa: CAWSGDRGEQYF